Below are 17 T cell receptor beta chains sequenced from a single sample in a study of blood T cell repertoires in COVID-19. Measured with immunoSEQ multiplex PCR; TCRdb has only the in-frame clones, and not every one. The top ten clones hold around 4.5% of a sample with tens of thousands of clones, around 90% of them seen once. The specimen was peripheral blood. The receptors were sampled from an elderly woman with acute or convalescent COVID-19.

This clone appeared once. This rearrangement joins TRBV7-3 to TRBJ2-7; a weak D match, TRBD2 (5 bases). The CDR3 runs to 14 residues. With 1 base removed from V and 5 bases from J, the gap between germline ends came to 12 bases. Per the germline V gene, CDR1 is SGHTA and CDR2 is FQGTGA. The CDR3 sequence: CASSLSGWRDEQYF. Written as DNA, the CDR3 is TGTGCCAGCAGCTTAAGCGGGTGGCGGGACGAGCAGTACTTC.

The chain carries TRBV5-4 and TRBJ2-6, with TRBD2 matching 8 bases. V was clipped by 6 bases and J by 0 bases; unmatched bases: 11. Germline CDR1 and CDR2: SGHNT and YYREEE (reference sequence). CDR3 size: 18 residues. DNA of the CDR3: TGTGCCAGCACCGGGGGGGGGACACAGAGCTCTGGGGCCAACGTCCTGACTTTC. Residues: CASTGGGTQSSGANVLTF.

This chain links TRBV9 with TRBJ1-2; D perhaps matches TRBD1 (6 bases). Per germline, CDR1 SGDLS and CDR2 YYNGEE. There are 14 residues in the CDR3. Trimming shortened V by 0 bases and J by 2 bases, and 8 bases separated the two germline ends. In DNA, the CDR3 is TGTGCCAGCAGCGTAGGGACAGAGAACTATGGCTACACCTTC. Protein product: CASSVGTENYGYTF.

The CDR3 DNA is TGTGCCAGCTCACCGACGCTGGGCGAACTGACCCAGTACTTC. Protein product: CASSPTLGELTQYF. The V and J genes are TRBV18 and TRBJ2-5, with D hard to call. Trimming shortened V by 3 bases and J by 7 bases, and 15 bases separated the two germline ends. The CDR3 has 14 residues. Looked up from germline, CDR1 is KGHSH and CDR2 is LQKENI.

The rearrangement joins TRBV10-3 to TRBJ2-1; D might be TRBD1 (5 bases). The CDR3 extends over 15 amino acids. V lost 3 bases and J lost 6, with 15 bases in between. From germline, CDR1 is ENHRY and CDR2 SYGVKD. CDR3 DNA sequence: TGTGCCATCAGTGACGCAGGGCCAAGGGGCAATGAGCAGTTCTTC. Translation: CAISDAGPRGNEQFF.

The chain combines TRBV5-1 with TRBJ1-1, with TRBD1 identical over 9 bases. Losses at the gene ends were 1 base for V and 4 bases for J; bases not matched to a gene: 5. The CDR3 length is 15 residues. Germline CDR1 SGHRS, CDR2 YFSETQ. The CDR3 bases are TGCGCCAGCAGCTTGACAGGGGGCGGAAGCACTGAAGCTTTCTTT. This codes for CASSLTGGGSTEAFF.

The chain uses TRBV19 and TRBJ1-1; 7 bases fit TRBD1. CDR1 is LNHDA and CDR2 is SQIVND in the germline V gene (reference sequence). Trimming cost V 6 bases and J 1 base; bases outside gene matches: 11. The length of the CDR3 is 16 residues. The CDR3 loop is CASSATGTARNTEAFF. Written as DNA, the CDR3 is TGTGCCAGTAGCGCTACCGGGACAGCCAGGAACACTGAAGCTTTCTTT.

V gene TRBV4-3 combines with J gene TRBJ1-2, with TRBD1 as a possible D gene (6 bases). Germline V gene lookup returns CDR1 LGHNA and CDR2 YSLEER. Trimming shortened V by 0 bases and J by 2 bases, and 10 bases separated the two germline ends. The CDR3 consists of 15 residues. The CDR3 DNA follows: TGCGCCAGCAGCCAAGAAGTACAGGGAAACTATGGCTACACCTTC. Its protein product is CASSQEVQGNYGYTF.

The V gene is TRBV5-1, the J gene TRBJ2-7, with a possible D match to TRBD2 (6 bases). CDR3 length: 13 amino acids. Between the trimmed V and J ends, which lost 5 bases and 0 bases, there was a span of 9 bases. Germline CDR1 is SGHRS and CDR2 is YFSETQ. The CDR3 coding sequence is TGCGCCAGCAGGTGGACTACCTCCTACGAGCAGTACTTC. Amino acids: CASRWTTSYEQYF.

The rearrangement uses TRBV4-3 and TRBJ2-3; TRBD2 matches 12 bases. Germline CDR1 and CDR2: LGHNA and YSLEER. The CDR3 sequence is 18 residues long. V shed 0 bases and J 1 base; nucleotides not matched to a gene: 5. CDR3 amino acids: CASSQEALAGGGTDTQYF. The CDR3 DNA is TGCGCCAGCAGCCAAGAGGCCCTAGCGGGGGGGGGCACAGATACGCAGTATTTT.

This chain links TRBV3-1 (or the pseudogene TRBV3-2) with TRBJ2-7; D is possibly TRBD2 (6 bases). CDR3 size: 16 residues. The ends were cut back, 5 bases at V and 0 bases at J, with 17 bases in the middle. Germline assignment: CDR1 LGHDT and CDR2 YNNKEL (reference sequence). In DNA form, the CDR3 reads TGTGCCAGCAGCTCTAATGGGGGACTCAACTCCTACGAGCAGTACTTC. It is translated as CASSSNGGLNSYEQYF.

The rearrangement joins TRBV5-8 to TRBJ2-5, with TRBD2 matching 8 bases. Germline V gene sequence: CDR1 SGHTS, CDR2 YDEGEE. This CDR3 is 16 amino acids long. V was clipped by 0 bases and J by 0 bases; unmatched bases: 4. CDR3: CASSLERGPYQETQYF. The CDR3 DNA sequence: TGTGCCAGCAGCTTGGAGCGGGGGCCGTACCAAGAGACCCAGTACTTC.

In DNA, the CDR3 is TGTGCCAGTAGTATCCCCGGGACAGGGGGCGTCCGAGCCCCTGAAGCTTTCTTT. It codes for CASSIPGTGGVRAPEAFF. This chain uses TRBV19 with TRBJ1-1; 12 bases are a match to TRBD1. Unmatched junction bases numbered 14, after V lost 3 bases and J lost 6 bases. The germline V gene has CDR1 LNHDA and CDR2 SQIVND (reference sequence). The CDR3 has 18 residues.

This rearrangement joins TRBV7-9 to TRBJ2-7, with 7 bases aligning to TRBD1. After removal of 5 bases from V and 6 bases from J, the junction contained 7 bases not matched to a gene. CDR3 length equals 13 residues. Looked up from germline, CDR1 is SEHNR and CDR2 is FQNEAQ (reference sequence). The CDR3 sequence: CASSESDRVEQYF. CDR3 DNA sequence: TGTGCCAGCAGCGAATCCGACAGGGTCGAGCAGTACTTC.

V usage is TRBV19 and J usage is TRBJ1-2, with D perhaps TRBD1 (6 bases). Germline V gives CDR1 LNHDA, CDR2 SQIVND (reference sequence). This CDR3 region has 14 residues. V gave up 6 bases and J gave up 1 base, with 12 bases separating them. The CDR3 sequence: CASRLRQDNYGYTF. The DNA of the CDR3 is TGTGCCAGTAGGCTTCGACAGGATAACTATGGCTACACCTTC.

The chain links TRBV6-5 to TRBJ1-1, with 9 bases aligning to TRBD1. The germline V gene encodes CDR1 MNHEY and CDR2 SVGAGI. The trim removed 5 bases at V and 3 bases at J, leaving 7 bases unmatched. This CDR3 region has 15 residues. CDR3 amino acids: CASSLNRGLDTEAFF. CDR3 DNA sequence: TGTGCCAGCAGTCTGAACAGGGGGCTGGACACTGAAGCTTTCTTT.

The chain employs TRBV19 and TRBJ2-7; possible D gene TRBD2, 5 bases. CDR3 length equals 17 residues. CDR1 LNHDA and CDR2 SQIVND come from the germline V gene (reference sequence). With 1 base removed from V and 0 bases from J, the gap between germline ends came to 16 bases. This CDR3 is CASSIASGNIGSYEQYF. For the CDR3, the DNA is TGTGCCAGTAGTATAGCCAGCGGAAACATAGGCTCCTACGAGCAGTACTTC.